Below are 30 T cell receptor beta chains sequenced from a single sample in a study of shared clonotypes between healthy human individuals. Sequencing was performed with immunoSEQ multiplex PCR; in TCRdb, only in-frame clones are kept and a portion is missing. The sample records approximately 2,200,000 clones, roughly 91% being singletons. CD8 cells regarded as naive lacked CD45RO, were positively chosen for CCR7, and omitted terminally differentiated effector memory CD45RA+ cells. The source material was naive CD8+ T cells from PBMCs. The receptors originated from a man between 18 and 29 years old in good health. Some clones in this sample may be carry-over from other donors' samples.

The genes are TRBV7-9 and TRBJ2-1, with a tentative D call TRBD1 (6 bases). The CDR3 is made up of 18 amino acids. Trimming shortened V by 5 bases and J by 0 bases, and 20 bases separated the two germline ends. Germline CDR1 and CDR2: SEHNR and FQNEAQ (reference sequence). CDR3 bases: TGTGCCAGCAGCCTCTTGACAGGAAATAGGAGCTCCTACAATGAGCAGTTCTTC. Residues: CASSLLTGNRSSYNEQFF.

This chain connects TRBV28 to TRBJ2-1; 9 bases agree with TRBD2. The germline V gene encodes CDR1 MDHEN and CDR2 SYDVKM. Trimming removed 1 base from V and 0 bases from J; junction bases left unmatched: 10. This CDR3 spans 19 amino acids. This chain's CDR3 is CASSLFRLAGTSSYNEQFF. The CDR3, as DNA: TGTGCCAGCAGTTTATTTAGGCTAGCGGGAACAAGCTCCTACAATGAGCAGTTCTTC.

V is TRBV10-2 and J is TRBJ2-7, with D unclear. Between the trimmed V and J ends, which lost 7 bases and 1 base, there was a span of 11 bases. The CDR3 covers 13 residues. The germline V gene has CDR1 WSHSY and CDR2 SAAADI. This CDR3 is CASTDSPSYEQYF. For the CDR3, the DNA is TGCGCCAGCACTGATTCCCCTTCCTACGAGCAGTACTTC.

This clone was detected a few times. The chain has TRBV7-9 and TRBJ2-5; 9 nucleotides line up with TRBD1. V gave up 4 bases and J gave up 5 bases; unmatched junction bases: 5. CDR1 and CDR2 from the germline V gene are SEHNR and FQNEAQ (reference sequence). The CDR3 is 14 residues long. The CDR3 sequence: CASSSPTGGETQYF. CDR3 coding DNA: TGTGCCAGCAGCTCCCCTACAGGGGGCGAGACCCAGTACTTC.

The DNA of the CDR3 is TGTGCCAGCAGCGTAAGACAGGAACTAGAGACCCAGTACTTC. Translating gives CASSVRQELETQYF. J is TRBJ2-5 and V is TRBV7-9; a weak D match, TRBD1 (6 bases). The V gene lost 5 bases and the J gene lost 4 bases, with 14 bases spanning the gap. Germline CDR1 is SEHNR and CDR2 is FQNEAQ (reference sequence). The CDR3 has 14 amino acids.

The chain is built from TRBV5-6 and TRBJ1-4; 7 bases are shared with TRBD1. This CDR3 region has 13 residues. The V segment lost 4 bases and the J segment 14 bases; nucleotides outside the gene matches: 11. CDR1 and CDR2 from the germline V gene are SGHDT and YYEEEE. The CDR3 sequence: CASSPGTAGPLFF. The DNA for the CDR3 is TGTGCCAGCAGCCCCGGGACAGCCGGCCCTCTGTTTTTT.

V usage is TRBV29-1 and J usage is TRBJ2-7; the match to TRBD2 covers 13 bases. CDR3 size: 12 residues. From germline, CDR1 is SQVTM and CDR2 ANQGSEA. The junction had 4 bases not matched to a gene; V was cut back by 7 bases and J by 7 bases. CDR3 sequence reads: CSGRTSGREQYF. In DNA, the CDR3 is TGCAGCGGAAGGACTAGCGGGAGAGAGCAGTACTTC.

The chain links TRBV11-2 to TRBJ2-7; perhaps TRBD1 as D (5 bases). CDR1 SGHAT and CDR2 FQNNGV come from the germline V gene. The CDR3 loop spans 14 amino acids. The V end lost 3 bases, the J end lost 6 bases, and 15 bases lay between the germline ends. CDR3 DNA sequence: TGTGCCAGCAGCTTGCAGGGTTTGATCCCCGAGCAGTACTTC. It yields the protein CASSLQGLIPEQYF.

V gene TRBV9 combines with J gene TRBJ2-2, with a possible D match to TRBD1 (5 bases). The CDR3 loop spans 14 amino acids. Deletions cut 0 bases from V and 4 bases from J, with 7 bases between. The V gene's germline CDR1 is SGDLS and CDR2 YYNGEE. CDR3 DNA sequence: TGTGCCAGCAGCGTAGTACAGGCCACCGGGGAGCTGTTTTTT. Amino acids: CASSVVQATGELFF.

The chain employs TRBV29-1 and TRBJ2-2; 7 bases match TRBD2. CDR1 is SQVTM, CDR2 ANQGSEA, per germline. The CDR3 extends over 12 amino acids. V gave up 7 bases and J gave up 3 bases; unmatched junction bases: 2. The CDR3 is CSGGLYTGELFF. Here the CDR3 DNA reads TGCAGCGGGGGACTATACACCGGGGAGCTGTTTTTT.

This chain uses TRBV10-1 with TRBJ2-7, with TRBD2 matching 9 bases. Germline V gives CDR1 WNHNN, CDR2 SYGVQD (reference sequence). V lost 0 bases to trimming and J lost 0 bases; unmatched junction nucleotides: 3. This CDR3 spans 16 amino acids. The CDR3 DNA follows: TGCGCCAGCAGTGAGTCGCGGACTAGCGCCTCCTACGAGCAGTACTTC. It yields the protein CASSESRTSASYEQYF.

This chain links TRBV28 with TRBJ1-2; a weak D match, TRBD1 (5 bases). CDR1 and CDR2 from the germline V gene are MDHEN and SYDVKM. There are 15 residues in the CDR3. Trimming took 2 bases from V and 8 from J, leaving 18 bases between them. Here the CDR3 DNA reads TGTGCCAGCAGTTTAAGCTACGGGCAGGGTCGGGGCTACACCTTC. Amino acids: CASSLSYGQGRGYTF.

This chain joins TRBV11-2 and TRBJ2-7; the D call may be TRBD1 or TRBD2 (5 bases each). CDR3 length: 14 residues. Trimming took off 1 base at V and 3 bases at J, with 10 bases between the two ends. Germline V gene data show CDR1 as SGHAT and CDR2 as FQNNGV. CDR3 sequence: CASSLVGVGYEQYF. In DNA form, the CDR3 reads TGTGCCAGCAGCTTAGTGGGGGTTGGCTACGAGCAGTACTTC.

The CDR3 loop reads CASLVPPRAEAEYEGQYF. CDR3 DNA: TGTGCCAGCCTGGTCCCCCCTCGAGCGGAGGCCGAATACGAAGGGCAGTACTTC. The rearrangement uses TRBV11-3 and TRBJ2-7, with D possibly matching TRBD2 (5 bases). The length of the CDR3 is 18 residues. The germline V gene encodes CDR1 SGHNT and CDR2 YENEEA. Trimming pared 8 bases from V and 9 bases from J, leaving 35 bases between.

The chain combines TRBV7-8 with TRBJ2-1; 15 nucleotides line up with TRBD2. V shed 6 bases, J shed 8 bases, and the junction held 2 bases outside the gene matches. Germline CDR1 SGHVS, CDR2 FQNEAQ. CDR3 length equals 14 residues. CDR3 DNA: TGTGCCAGCAGGCGGACTAGCGGGAGGGATGAGCAGTTCTTC. The encoded protein is CASRRTSGRDEQFF. Combining the CDR3 with reference TRBV7-8 and TRBJ2-1 gives the whole variable domain GAGVSQSPRYKVAKRGQDVALRCDPISGHVSLFWYQQALGQGPEFLTYFQNEAQLDKSGLPSDRFFAERPEGSVSTLKIQRTQQEDSAVYLCASRRTSGRDEQFFGPGTRLTVL.

As for this clone: This same CDR3 is encoded by further DNA sequences in the sample. CDR3 sequence reads: CASSFSGNSYEQYF. Written as DNA, the CDR3 is TGTGCCAGCAGTTTTTCGGGAAACTCCTACGAGCAGTACTTC. The chain combines TRBV27 with TRBJ2-7; possibly TRBD2 for D (5 bases). V was shortened by 3 bases and J by 0 bases, with 9 bases between the two germline ends. The CDR3 sequence is 14 residues long. In germline, CDR1 is MNHEY, CDR2 SMNVEV (reference sequence).

This chain joins TRBV5-6 and TRBJ1-3, with no clear D. CDR1 is SGHDT, CDR2 YYEEEE, per germline. V lost 2 bases, J lost 0 bases, and 9 bases lay in between. The CDR3 totals 15 residues. The CDR3 DNA sequence: TGTGCCAGCAGCTTCGGCCAGATCTCTGGAAACACCATATATTTT. Translation: CASSFGQISGNTIYF.

The chain carries TRBV5-4 and TRBJ1-1; D call uncertain. V was cut by 2 bases and J by 0 bases, with 5 bases left in between. The CDR3 contains 13 residues. Germline CDR1 reads SGHNT; CDR2 reads YYREEE (reference sequence). CDR3 sequence reads: CASSFFMNTEAFF. CDR3 bases: TGTGCCAGCAGCTTTTTCATGAACACTGAAGCTTTCTTT.

V gene TRBV28 combines with J gene TRBJ1-3; D is unresolved. The germline V gene encodes CDR1 MDHEN and CDR2 SYDVKM. The CDR3 is 16 residues long. The V and J ends lost 1 base and 0 bases respectively, with 10 bases between them. The CDR3 region is CASSLFALSSGNTIYF. The CDR3 DNA follows: TGTGCCAGCAGTTTATTCGCCTTATCCTCTGGAAACACCATATATTTT.

This chain links TRBV4-3 with TRBJ2-5; a possible D gene is TRBD2 (6 bases). Germline assignment: CDR1 LGHNA and CDR2 YSLEER. Trimming left V 1 base short and J 5 bases short, with 17 bases between. This CDR3 is 16 amino acids long. DNA of the CDR3: TGCGCCAGCAGCCAAGTCGCGGACGGGGGATGGGAGACCCAGTACTTC. Encoded protein: CASSQVADGGWETQYF.

V gene TRBV27 combines with J gene TRBJ2-1; D tentatively fits TRBD1 or TRBD2 (5 bases each). The CDR3 contains 16 residues. CDR1 and CDR2 (germline): MNHEY, SMNVEV (reference sequence). V lost 4 bases, J lost 3 bases, and 16 bases lay in between. CDR3 residues: CASSSARESVYNEQFF. The CDR3 DNA is TGTGCCAGCAGTTCCGCCAGGGAGTCGGTCTACAATGAGCAGTTCTTC.

The chain carries TRBV4-3 and TRBJ1-1, with D possibly being TRBD1 (6 bases). The CDR3 length is 13 residues. Germline V gene lookup returns CDR1 LGHNA and CDR2 YSLEER. The V gene lost 3 bases and the J gene lost 7 bases, with 12 bases spanning the gap. The CDR3 sequence: CASSHVVQGEAFF. As DNA, the CDR3 is TGCGCCAGCAGCCATGTAGTACAGGGTGAAGCTTTCTTT.

The chain joins TRBV7-9 to TRBJ2-1, with 7 bases aligning to TRBD1. This CDR3 region has 15 residues. The germline V gene has CDR1 SEHNR and CDR2 FQNEAQ (reference sequence). Losses at the gene ends were 4 bases for V and 5 bases for J; bases not matched to a gene: 8. DNA for the CDR3: TGTGCCAGCAGCTCTACGAGTGGACAGGACAATGAGCAGTTCTTC. It codes for CASSSTSGQDNEQFF.

The chain carries TRBV9 and TRBJ2-7, with TRBD1 matching 7 bases. Germline V gene data show CDR1 as SGDLS and CDR2 as YYNGEE. V lost 4 bases and J lost 6; bases outside the gene matches: 16. The CDR3 spans 16 residues. The CDR3 DNA reads as TGTGCCAGCAGCAACCCTCAGTCAGGGGGAAAAGGCGAGCAGTACTTC. This codes for CASSNPQSGGKGEQYF.

The chain has TRBV19 and TRBJ2-2; 9 bases align to TRBD1. Germline V lookup: CDR1 LNHDA, CDR2 SQIVND (reference sequence). The V and J ends lost 5 bases and 4 bases, in that order; junction bases with no gene match: 5. The CDR3 loop spans 15 amino acids. CDR3 bases: TGTGCCAGTAGTGGGCGACAGGGGGGCACCGGGGAGCTGTTTTTT. Protein product: CASSGRQGGTGELFF.

The chain employs TRBV11-2 and TRBJ1-1; D unclear. Trimming cost V 0 bases and J 1 base, with 15 bases left between them. The CDR3 is 17 amino acids. CDR1 is SGHAT, CDR2 FQNNGV, per germline. CDR3 residues: CASSLDPVRVRNTEAFF. In nucleotides, the CDR3 is TGTGCCAGCAGCTTAGATCCCGTGCGGGTACGGAACACTGAAGCTTTCTTT. The full variable domain, rest sourced from reference TRBV11-2 and TRBJ1-1, is EAGVAQSPRYKIIEKRQSVAFWCNPISGHATLYWYQQILGQGPKLLIQFQNNGVVDDSQLPKDRFSAERLKGVDSTLKIQPAKLEDSAVYLCASSLDPVRVRNTEAFFGQGTRLTVV.

As regards this clone: This sample also contains other DNA sequences that code for the same CDR3. This chain links TRBV7-3 with TRBJ2-5, with D perhaps TRBD1 or TRBD2 (5 bases each). The germline V gene has CDR1 SGHTA and CDR2 FQGTGA. V gave up 0 bases and J gave up 3 bases, with 8 bases separating them. This CDR3 is 14 amino acids long. The CDR3 DNA follows: TGTGCCAGCAGCTTAACTGGGGGAGAAGAGACCCAGTACTTC. Residues: CASSLTGGEETQYF. The full variable domain, with the rest looked up from reference TRBV7-3 and TRBJ2-5, is GAGVSQTPSNKVTEKGKYVELRCDPISGHTALYWYRQSLGQGPEFLIYFQGTGAADDSGLPNDRFFAVRPEGSVSTLKIQRTERGDSAVYLCASSLTGGEETQYFGPGTRLLVL.

This clone has only one observation. In nucleotides, the CDR3 is TGTGCCAGCAGCCAAGAAAGCCAAAGCCCCTATAATGAAAAACTGTTTTTT. Protein sequence: CASSQESQSPYNEKLFF. The V gene is TRBV14, the J gene TRBJ1-4; D uncertain. This CDR3 contains 17 residues. Germline V CDR1 and CDR2: SGHDN, FVKESK. V was clipped by 0 bases and J by 4 bases, with 15 bases between them. Together with reference TRBV14 and TRBJ1-4, the CDR3 gives the full variable domain: EAGVTQFPSHSVIEKGQTVTLRCDPISGHDNLYWYRRVMGKEIKFLLHFVKESKQDESGMPNNRFLAERTGGTYSTLKVQPAELEDSGVYFCASSQESQSPYNEKLFFGSGTQLSVL.

This chain connects TRBV11-2 to TRBJ2-1; either TRBD1 or TRBD2 may fit D (5 bases each). Trimming left V 5 bases short and J 8 bases short, with 25 bases between. CDR3 length equals 17 residues. Germline assignment: CDR1 SGHAT and CDR2 FQNNGV. In DNA form, the CDR3 reads TGTGCCAGCAGCACCCGGGACCGCTCGGGCCCCAATGATGAGCAGTTCTTC. Amino acid sequence: CASSTRDRSGPNDEQFF.

The sample holds one count of this clone. This specimen includes other DNA sequences encoding the same CDR3. This chain connects TRBV6-1 to TRBJ2-1; tentatively, D is TRBD2 (6 bases). The CDR3 spans 15 residues. Trimming took off 1 base at V and 4 bases at J, with 11 bases between the two ends. Germline V gene lookup returns CDR1 MNHNS and CDR2 SASEGT. CDR3 region: CASSEVLAAYNEQFF. The CDR3 nucleotides read TGTGCCAGCAGTGAAGTATTAGCGGCGTACAATGAGCAGTTCTTC.